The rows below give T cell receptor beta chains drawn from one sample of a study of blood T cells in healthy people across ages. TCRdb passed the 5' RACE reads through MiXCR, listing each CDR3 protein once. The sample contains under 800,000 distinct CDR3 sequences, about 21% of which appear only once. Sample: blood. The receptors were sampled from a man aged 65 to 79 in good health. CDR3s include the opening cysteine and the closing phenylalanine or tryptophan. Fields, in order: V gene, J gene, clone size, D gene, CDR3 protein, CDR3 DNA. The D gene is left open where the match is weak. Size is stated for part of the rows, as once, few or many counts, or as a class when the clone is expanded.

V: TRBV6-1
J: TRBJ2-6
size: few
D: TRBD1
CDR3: CASTGTGGSGANVLTF
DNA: TGTGCCAGCACGGGGACAGGGGGGTCTGGGGCCAACGTCCTGACTTTC

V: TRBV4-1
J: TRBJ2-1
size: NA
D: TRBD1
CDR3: CASSQTGLQETQFF
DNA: TGCGCCAGCAGCCAGACAGGGCTCCAAGAGACCCAGTTCTTC

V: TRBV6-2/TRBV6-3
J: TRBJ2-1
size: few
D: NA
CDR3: CASSGDQIYNEQFF
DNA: TGTGCCAGCAGTGGGGACCAAATCTACAATGAGCAGTTCTTC

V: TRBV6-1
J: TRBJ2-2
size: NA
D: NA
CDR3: CASSERLGGTGELFF
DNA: TGTGCCAGCAGTGAAAGGCTAGGGGGGACCGGGGAGCTGTTTTTT

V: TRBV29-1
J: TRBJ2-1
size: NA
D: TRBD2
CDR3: CSVAGTSEYNEQFF
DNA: TGCAGCGTTGCTGGGACTAGCGAGTACAATGAGCAGTTCTTC

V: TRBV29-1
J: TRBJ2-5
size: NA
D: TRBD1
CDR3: CSVEAPGQGSRETQYF
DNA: TGCAGCGTTGAAGCACCGGGACAGGGTAGTAGGGAGACCCAGTACTTC

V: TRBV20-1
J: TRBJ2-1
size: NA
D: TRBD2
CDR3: CSARDPLAGADNEQFF
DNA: TGCAGTGCTAGAGATCCCCTAGCGGGAGCGGACAATGAGCAGTTCTTC

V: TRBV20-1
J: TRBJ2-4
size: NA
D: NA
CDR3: CSATNYAGSKNIQYF
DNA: TGCAGTGCTACCAACTACGCCGGATCCAAAAACATTCAGTACTTC

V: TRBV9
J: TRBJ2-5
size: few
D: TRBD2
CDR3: CASSAGGRAGQETQYF
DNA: TGTGCCAGCAGCGCGGGAGGCAGGGCCGGTCAAGAGACCCAGTACTTC

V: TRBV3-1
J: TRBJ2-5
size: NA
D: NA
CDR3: CASRTTATLQETQYF
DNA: TGTGCCAGCAGGACAACCGCGACGTTGCAAGAGACCCAGTACTTC

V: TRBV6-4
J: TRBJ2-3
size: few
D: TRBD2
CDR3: CASSEPSGRTGDTQYF
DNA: TGTGCCAGCAGTGAACCTAGCGGGAGGACCGGAGATACGCAGTATTTT

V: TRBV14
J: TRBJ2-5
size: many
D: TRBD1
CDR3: CASSQVGGTGKETQYF
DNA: TGTGCCAGCAGCCAAGTAGGTGGGACAGGGAAAGAGACCCAGTACTTC

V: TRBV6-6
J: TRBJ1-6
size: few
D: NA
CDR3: CASGDGGYNSPLHF
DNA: TGTGCCAGCGGGGACGGCGGCTATAATTCACCCCTCCACTTT

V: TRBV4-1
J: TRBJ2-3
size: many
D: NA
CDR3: CASSQDFSSDTQYF
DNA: TGCGCCAGCAGCCAAGATTTTTCGTCAGATACGCAGTATTTT

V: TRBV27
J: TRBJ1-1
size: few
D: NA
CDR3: CASRIDRMNTEAFF
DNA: TGTGCCAGCAGAATCGACAGAATGAACACTGAAGCTTTCTTT

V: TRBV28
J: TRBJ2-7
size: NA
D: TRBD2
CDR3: CASSWGSSGSSYEQYF
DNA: TGTGCCAGCAGTTGGGGTTCTAGCGGCAGCTCCTACGAGCAGTACTTC

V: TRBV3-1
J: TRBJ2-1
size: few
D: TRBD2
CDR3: CASSLRLAGGENEQFF
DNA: TGTGCCAGCAGCCTCCGACTAGCGGGAGGGGAAAATGAGCAGTTCTTC

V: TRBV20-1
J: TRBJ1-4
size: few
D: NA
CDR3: CSARDKAATNEKLFF
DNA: TGCAGTGCTAGAGATAAGGCAGCAACTAATGAAAAACTGTTTTTT

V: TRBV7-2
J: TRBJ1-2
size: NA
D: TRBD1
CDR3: CASSFSRGLYGYTF
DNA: TGTGCCAGCAGCTTTTCCAGGGGGCTTTATGGCTACACCTTC

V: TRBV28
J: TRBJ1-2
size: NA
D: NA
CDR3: CASMHGGANYGYTF
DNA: TGTGCCAGCATGCATGGGGGCGCGAACTATGGCTACACCTTC

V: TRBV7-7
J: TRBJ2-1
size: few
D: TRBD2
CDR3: CASSLGLAGVGNEQFF
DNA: TGTGCTAGCAGCTTAGGACTAGCGGGAGTAGGGAATGAGCAGTTCTTC

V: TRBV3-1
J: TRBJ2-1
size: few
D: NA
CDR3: CASSQDMISSYNEQFF
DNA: TGTGCCAGCAGCCAAGATATGATCAGCTCCTACAATGAGCAGTTCTTC

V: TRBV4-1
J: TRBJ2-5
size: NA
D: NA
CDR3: CASSPISNQETQYF
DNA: TGCGCCAGCAGCCCGATTTCAAACCAAGAGACCCAGTACTTC

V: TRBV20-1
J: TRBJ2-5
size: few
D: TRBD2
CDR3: CSARDMISGGQETQYF
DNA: TGCAGTGCTAGAGATATGATCTCGGGGGGCCAAGAGACCCAGTACTTC

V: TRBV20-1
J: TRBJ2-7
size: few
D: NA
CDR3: CSAREGEIYEQYF
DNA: TGCAGTGCTAGAGAGGGCGAGATTTACGAGCAGTACTTC

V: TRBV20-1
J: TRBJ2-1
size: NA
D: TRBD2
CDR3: CSAISGGPYNEQFF
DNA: TGCAGTGCTATATCGGGAGGACCTTACAATGAGCAGTTCTTC

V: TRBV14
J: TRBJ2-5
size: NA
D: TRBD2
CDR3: CASSQSSGLAYF
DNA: TGTGCCAGCAGCCAGTCGTCCGGACTAGCGTACTTC

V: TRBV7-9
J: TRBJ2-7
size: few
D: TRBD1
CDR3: CASSTQVGTGSSYEQYF
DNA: TGTGCCAGCAGCACGCAAGTCGGGACAGGGAGCTCCTACGAGCAGTACTTC

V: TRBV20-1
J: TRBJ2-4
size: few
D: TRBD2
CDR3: CSAPAKGLVSNIQYF
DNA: TGCAGTGCTCCCGCGAAGGGACTAGTATCGAACATTCAGTACTTC

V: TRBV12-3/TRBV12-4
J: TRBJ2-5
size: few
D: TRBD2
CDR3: CASTRGLAGAETQYF
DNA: TGTGCCAGCACCCGAGGACTAGCGGGAGCAGAGACCCAGTACTTC

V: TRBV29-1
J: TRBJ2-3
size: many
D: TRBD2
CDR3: CSVEDGQTSGTADTQYF
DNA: TGCAGCGTTGAAGATGGTCAGACTAGCGGGACCGCAGATACGCAGTATTTT

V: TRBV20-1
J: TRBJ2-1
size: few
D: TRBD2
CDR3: CSATLAGVYNEQFF
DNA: TGCAGTGCTACTCTAGCGGGAGTCTACAATGAGCAGTTCTTC

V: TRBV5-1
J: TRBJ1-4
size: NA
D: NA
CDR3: CASSLVPGYNEKLLF
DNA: TGCGCCAGCAGCTTGGTTCCAGGTTATAATGAAAAACTGCTTTTT

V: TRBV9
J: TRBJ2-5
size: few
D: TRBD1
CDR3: CASSVWGTDQETQYF
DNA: TGTGCCAGCAGCGTATGGGGGACAGACCAAGAGACCCAGTACTTC

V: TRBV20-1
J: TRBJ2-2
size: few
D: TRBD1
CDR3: CSAKQGANTGELFF
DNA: TGCAGTGCGAAACAGGGGGCGAACACCGGGGAGCTGTTTTTT

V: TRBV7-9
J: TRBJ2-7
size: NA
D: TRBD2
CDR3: CASSSSGRGGSYEQYF
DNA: TGTGCCAGCAGCTCCTCTGGTCGGGGGGGTTCCTACGAGCAGTACTTC

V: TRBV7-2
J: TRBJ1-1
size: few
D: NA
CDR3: CASSRLDRYTEAFF
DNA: TGTGCCAGCAGCCGACTCGACAGATACACTGAAGCTTTCTTT

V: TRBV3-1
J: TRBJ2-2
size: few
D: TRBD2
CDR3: CASSKTGTSVTLNTGELFF
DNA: TGTGCCAGCAGTAAGACCGGGACTAGCGTCACCTTGAACACCGGGGAGCTGTTTTTT

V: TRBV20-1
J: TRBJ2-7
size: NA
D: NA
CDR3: CSVLGPGPYYEQYF
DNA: TGCAGTGTGCTAGGACCAGGCCCCTACTACGAGCAGTACTTC

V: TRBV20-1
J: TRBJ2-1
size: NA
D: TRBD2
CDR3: CSGMTSGRAQDNEQFF
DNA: TGCAGTGGCATGACTAGCGGGAGGGCCCAAGACAATGAGCAGTTCTTC

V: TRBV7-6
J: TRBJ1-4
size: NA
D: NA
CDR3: CASSLGARDEKLFF
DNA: TGTGCCAGCAGCTTAGGGGCCAGGGATGAAAAACTGTTTTTT

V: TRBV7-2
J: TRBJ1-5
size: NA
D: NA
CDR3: CASSLGRGFGNQPQHF
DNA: TGTGCCAGCAGCTTAGGTCGGGGCTTCGGCAATCAGCCCCAGCATTTT

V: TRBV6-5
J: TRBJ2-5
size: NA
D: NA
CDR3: CASSYHLTQETQYF
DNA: TGTGCCAGCAGTTACCACCTCACCCAAGAGACCCAGTACTTC

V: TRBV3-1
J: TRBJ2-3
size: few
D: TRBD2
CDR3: CASSQTTMTSGSLDTQYF
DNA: TGTGCCAGCAGCCAAACTACCATGACTAGCGGGAGCCTAGATACGCAGTATTTT

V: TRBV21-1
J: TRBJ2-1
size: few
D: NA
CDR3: CASSPQTRTANNEQFF
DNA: TGTGCCAGCAGCCCCCAAACCAGGACAGCGAACAATGAGCAGTTCTTC

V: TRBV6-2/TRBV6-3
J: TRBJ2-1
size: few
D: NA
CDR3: CASSYFRTHNEQFF
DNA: TGTGCCAGCAGTTACTTTAGAACCCACAATGAGCAGTTCTTC

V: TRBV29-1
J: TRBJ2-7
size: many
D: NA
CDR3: CSVGKPGAPFEQYF
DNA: TGCAGCGTTGGAAAACCTGGCGCACCCTTCGAGCAGTACTTC

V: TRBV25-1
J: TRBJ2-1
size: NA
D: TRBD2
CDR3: CASSTGTSFNEQFF
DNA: TGTGCCAGCAGTACCGGGACTAGCTTCAATGAGCAGTTCTTC

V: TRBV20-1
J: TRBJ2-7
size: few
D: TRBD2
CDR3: CSAQRGTSGSYEQYF
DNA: TGCAGTGCCCAGAGGGGGACTAGCGGCTCCTACGAGCAGTACTTC

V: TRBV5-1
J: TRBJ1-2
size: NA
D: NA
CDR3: CASSLGGQIANYGYTF
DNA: TGCGCCAGCAGCTTGGGCGGGCAGATTGCTAACTATGGCTACACCTTC